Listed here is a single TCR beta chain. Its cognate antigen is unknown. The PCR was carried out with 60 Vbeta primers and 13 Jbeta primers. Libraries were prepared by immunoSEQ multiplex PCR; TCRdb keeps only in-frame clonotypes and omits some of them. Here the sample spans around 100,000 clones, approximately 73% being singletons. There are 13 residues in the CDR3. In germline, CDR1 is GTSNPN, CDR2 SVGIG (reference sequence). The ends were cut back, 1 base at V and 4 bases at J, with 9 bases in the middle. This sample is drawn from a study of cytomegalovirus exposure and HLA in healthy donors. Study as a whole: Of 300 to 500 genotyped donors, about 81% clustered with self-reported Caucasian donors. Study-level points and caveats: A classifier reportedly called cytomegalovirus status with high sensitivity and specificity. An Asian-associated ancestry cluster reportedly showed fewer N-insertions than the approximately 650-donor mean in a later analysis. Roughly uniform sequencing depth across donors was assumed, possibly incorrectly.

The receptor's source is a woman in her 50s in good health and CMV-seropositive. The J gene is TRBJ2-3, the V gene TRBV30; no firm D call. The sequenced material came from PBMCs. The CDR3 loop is CAWSGPMADTQYF. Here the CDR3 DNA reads TGTGCCTGGAGTGGGCCGATGGCAGATACGCAGTATTTT.